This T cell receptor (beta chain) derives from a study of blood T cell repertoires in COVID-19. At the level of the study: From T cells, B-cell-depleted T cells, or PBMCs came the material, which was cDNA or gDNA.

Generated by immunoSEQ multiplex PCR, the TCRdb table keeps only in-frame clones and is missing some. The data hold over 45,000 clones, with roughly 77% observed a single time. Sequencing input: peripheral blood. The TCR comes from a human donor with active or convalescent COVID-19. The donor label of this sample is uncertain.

The CDR3 bases are TGTGCCAGCACTCCAGGGGAATCCTACGAGCAGTACTTC. It is translated as CASTPGESYEQYF. V usage is TRBV6-5 and J usage is TRBJ2-7, with TRBD1 as a possible D gene (6 bases). Trimming took 7 bases from V and 1 from J, leaving 11 bases between them. From germline, CDR1 is MNHEY and CDR2 SVGAGI. CDR3 length: 13 amino acids.